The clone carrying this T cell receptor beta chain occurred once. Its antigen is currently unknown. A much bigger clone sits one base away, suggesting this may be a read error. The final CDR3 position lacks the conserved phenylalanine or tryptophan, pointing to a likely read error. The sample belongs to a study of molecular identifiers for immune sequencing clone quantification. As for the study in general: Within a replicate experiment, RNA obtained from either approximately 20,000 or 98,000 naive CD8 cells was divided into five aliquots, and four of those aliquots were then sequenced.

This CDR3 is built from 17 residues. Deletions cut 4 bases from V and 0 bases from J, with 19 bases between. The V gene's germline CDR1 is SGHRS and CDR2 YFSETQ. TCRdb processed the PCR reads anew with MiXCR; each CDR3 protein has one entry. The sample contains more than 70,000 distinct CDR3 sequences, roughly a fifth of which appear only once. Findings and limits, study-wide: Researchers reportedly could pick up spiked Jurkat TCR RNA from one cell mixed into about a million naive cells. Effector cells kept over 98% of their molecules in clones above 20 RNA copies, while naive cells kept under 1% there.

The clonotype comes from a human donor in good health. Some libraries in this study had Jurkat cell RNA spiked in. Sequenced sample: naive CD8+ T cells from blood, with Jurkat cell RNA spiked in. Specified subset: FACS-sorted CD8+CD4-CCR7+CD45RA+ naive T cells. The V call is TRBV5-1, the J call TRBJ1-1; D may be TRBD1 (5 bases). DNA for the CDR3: TGCGCCAGCAGCCCGGTGGGGCAAGGAGAGATGAACACTGAAGCTTTCCTT. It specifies CASSPVGQGEMNTEAFL.